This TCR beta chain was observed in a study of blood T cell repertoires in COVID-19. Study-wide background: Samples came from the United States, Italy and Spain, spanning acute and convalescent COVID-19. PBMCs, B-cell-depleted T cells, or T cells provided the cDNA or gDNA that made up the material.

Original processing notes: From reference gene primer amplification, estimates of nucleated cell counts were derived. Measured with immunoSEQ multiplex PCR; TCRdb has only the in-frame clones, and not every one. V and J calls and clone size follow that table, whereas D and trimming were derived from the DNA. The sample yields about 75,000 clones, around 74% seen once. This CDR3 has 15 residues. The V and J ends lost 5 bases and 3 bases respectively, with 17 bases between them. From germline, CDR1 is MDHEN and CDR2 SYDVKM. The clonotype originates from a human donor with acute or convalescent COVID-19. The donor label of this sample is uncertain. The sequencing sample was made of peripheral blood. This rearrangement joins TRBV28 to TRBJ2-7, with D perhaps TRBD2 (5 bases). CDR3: CASSLAGELGYEQYF. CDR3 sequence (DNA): TGTGCCAGCAGTCTCGCCGGGGAGTTAGGCTACGAGCAGTACTTC.